This TCR beta chain is from a study of T cell repertoires in cytomegalovirus infection. The germline gives CDR1 ENHRY, CDR2 SYGVKD. There are 18 residues in the CDR3. Trimming shortened V by 3 bases and J by 2 bases, and 22 bases separated the two germline ends. Study results and limitations: Frequencies of public TCR beta families were cumulated, and this identified carriers of CMV plus the relevant HLA. Ex vivo, HLA-C-restricted CMV-specific TCR beta clonotypes prevailed over the rest of the response.

This clonotype has a count of ten or more. The target antigen is unknown. TCRdb used MiXCR to reprocess the reads, holding one entry per CDR3 protein. Among roughly 500,000 distinct CDR3 sequences, 15% to 20% were seen once, and the ten largest hold 20% to 30%. J is TRBJ1-2 and V is TRBV10-3; D is perhaps TRBD1 (6 bases). The TCR sequence derives from a human donor in good health (CMV status not recorded). Some clones in this sample may be carry-over from other donors' samples. Material: CD8+ T cells from PBMCs. Here the CDR3 reads CAISEHSSRQGRNYGYTF. CDR3 coding DNA: TGTGCCATCAGTGAACACTCTTCTCGGCAGGGGAGAAACTATGGCTACACCTTC.